What follows are 23 T cell receptor beta chains derived from one specimen sequenced in a study of control samples from healthy donors and cancer patients. Measured with immunoSEQ multiplex PCR; TCRdb has only the in-frame clones, and not every one. The data show 140,000 or so clones, 90% to 95% seen once. Sample: PBMCs. These receptors were obtained from a man aged 55 to 69 with colorectal cancer.

The V and J genes are TRBV18 and TRBJ1-3; TRBD1 might be the D (5 bases). V was shortened by 6 bases and J by 0 bases, with 9 bases between the two germline ends. The CDR3 runs 14 residues. Per the germline V gene, CDR1 is KGHSH and CDR2 is LQKENI. CDR3 coding DNA: TGTGCCAGCTCCGACAGCTTCTCTGGAAACACCATATATTTT. Its translation: CASSDSFSGNTIYF.

This clone appeared a single time. The chain carries TRBV2 and TRBJ2-5; 10 bases match TRBD2. The CDR3 is 14 residues long. Per germline, CDR1 SNHLY and CDR2 FYNNEI. The V and J ends lost 1 base and 7 bases, in that order; junction bases with no gene match: 3. CDR3 in DNA: TGTGCCAGCAGTGAAGGGGTAGCGGGGGGGACCCAGTACTTC. It is translated as CASSEGVAGGTQYF.

V is TRBV29-1 and J is TRBJ2-2, with TRBD1 matching over 7 bases. V was pared by 4 bases and J by 6 bases, with 5 bases of the junction left unmatched. CDR1 is SQVTM and CDR2 is ANQGSEA in the germline V gene. The CDR3 contains 13 residues. Here the CDR3 reads CSVARQGSGELFF. Here the CDR3 DNA reads TGCAGCGTTGCGAGACAGGGATCCGGGGAGCTGTTTTTT.

This chain joins TRBV6-5 and TRBJ1-1, with D unclear. V lost 2 bases to trimming and J lost 3 bases, with 7 bases between them. The germline V gene encodes CDR1 MNHEY and CDR2 SVGAGI. The CDR3 totals 13 residues. The CDR3 here is CASSYTGDTEAFF. The CDR3 region has the DNA TGTGCCAGCAGTTACACCGGGGACACTGAAGCTTTCTTT.

The chain recombines TRBV10-1 with TRBJ2-2; 7 bases fit TRBD2. Germline values: CDR1 WNHNN, CDR2 SYGVQD (reference sequence). With V trimmed by 5 bases and J by 2 bases, 2 bases remained unmatched. CDR3 length: 14 residues. The CDR3 DNA follows: TGCGCCAGCAGTAGCGGGGACAACACCGGGGAGCTGTTTTTT. Translating gives CASSSGDNTGELFF.

This clone was detected only once. CDR3 sequence reads: CASSQKGEQYF. The CDR3 DNA reads as TGTGCCAGTAGTCAAAAGGGAGAGCAGTACTTC. J is TRBJ2-7 and V is TRBV19; D call uncertain. V was shortened by 5 bases and J by 7 bases, with 9 bases between the two germline ends. The germline CDR1 and CDR2 sequences are LNHDA and SQIVND (reference sequence). The CDR3 spans 11 residues.

V is TRBV18 and J is TRBJ2-4; 7 bases fit TRBD2. V gave up 2 bases and J gave up 1 base; unmatched junction bases: 5. The length of the CDR3 is 16 residues. The germline V gene encodes CDR1 KGHSH and CDR2 LQKENI. DNA of the CDR3: TGTGCCAGCTCACCAGGGGGGGGATCGGCCAAAAACATTCAGTACTTC. It is translated as CASSPGGGSAKNIQYF.

The V and J genes are TRBV9 and TRBJ2-3, with 7 positions matching TRBD1. CDR1 and CDR2 from the germline V gene are SGDLS and YYNGEE. The CDR3 spans 16 residues. The V and J ends lost 3 bases and 2 bases, in that order; junction bases with no gene match: 9. The CDR3 sequence: CASSAWLGTDTDTQYF. CDR3 DNA sequence: TGTGCCAGCAGCGCCTGGTTAGGGACAGACACAGATACGCAGTATTTT.

The gene calls are TRBV4-1 and TRBJ1-2; no definite D call. The length of the CDR3 is 13 residues. Germline V gene sequence: CDR1 MGHRA, CDR2 YSYEKL. V shed 1 base and J shed 8 bases, with 11 bases lying between them. The CDR3 spells CASSQVGGSGYTF. In nucleotides, the CDR3 is TGCGCCAGCAGCCAAGTGGGAGGGAGCGGCTACACCTTC.

This clone was seen only once. J is TRBJ1-2 and V is TRBV6-2 or TRBV6-3, with D possibly matching TRBD1 (5 bases). The CDR3 runs to 14 residues. CDR1 is MNHEY and CDR2 is SVGEGT in the germline V gene. The V end lost 0 bases, the J end lost 5 bases, and 10 bases lay between the germline ends. The CDR3 spells CASSYSGGGYGYTF. CDR3 DNA sequence: TGTGCCAGCAGTTACTCGGGTGGGGGATATGGCTACACCTTC.

The rearrangement joins TRBV14 to TRBJ1-2; D not resolved. This CDR3 has 13 residues. Germline CDR1 reads SGHDN; CDR2 reads FVKESK. V was shortened by 4 bases and J by 4 bases, with 10 bases between the two germline ends. The CDR3 loop reads CASSPSGFYGYTF. In nucleotides, the CDR3 is TGTGCCAGCAGCCCGTCAGGATTCTATGGCTACACCTTC.

The chain combines TRBV10-1 with TRBJ1-6; 8 positions match TRBD1. There are 17 residues in the CDR3. V was clipped by 2 bases and J by 5 bases; unmatched bases: 8. Germline lookup yields CDR1 WNHNN and CDR2 SYGVQD (reference sequence). DNA of the CDR3: TGCGCCAGCAGTGAGGCGACAGGGGAGATGGATAATTCACCCCTCCACTTT. It encodes CASSEATGEMDNSPLHF.

This clone was counted a single time. The gene calls are TRBV21-1 and TRBJ2-5; the table's TRBD1 call for D was not verified on the DNA. TRBV21-1 is a pseudogene. CDR3 length equals 18 residues. The chain's CDR3 is CASSSTYLGQGTQETQYF. The CDR3 DNA reads TGTGCCAGCAGTTCAACTTACCTGGGGCAGGGAACACAAGAGACCCAGTACTTC.

The chain uses TRBV24-1 and TRBJ2-7; D is undetermined. In germline, CDR1 is KGHDR, CDR2 SFDVKD. This CDR3 is 11 amino acids long. V lost 4 bases and J lost 4, with 4 bases in between. The CDR3 sequence is CATSDGYEQYF. CDR3 in DNA: TGTGCCACCAGTGACGGGTACGAGCAGTACTTC.

The chain uses TRBV19 and TRBJ1-5, with 7 bases identical to TRBD1. J lost 5 bases, V lost 3 bases, and 7 bases had no gene match. This CDR3 is 15 amino acids long. Looked up from germline, CDR1 is LNHDA and CDR2 is SQIVND (reference sequence). This CDR3 reads CASSIVWTGDQPQHF. CDR3 nucleotide sequence: TGTGCCAGTAGTATTGTATGGACAGGCGATCAGCCCCAGCATTTT.

J is TRBJ2-2 and V is TRBV27, with a weak D call TRBD2 (6 bases). The CDR3 has 16 amino acids. V was cut by 2 bases and J by 3 bases, with 13 bases left in between. Per germline, CDR1 MNHEY and CDR2 SMNVEV (reference sequence). The CDR3 sequence is CASSLHGGVDTGELFF. The CDR3 DNA reads TGTGCCAGCAGTTTACACGGGGGTGTTGACACCGGGGAGCTGTTTTTT.

This clone was observed a few times. The chain uses TRBV27 and TRBJ1-6; D not certain. Germline V gene lookup returns CDR1 MNHEY and CDR2 SMNVEV (reference sequence). The V end lost 3 bases, the J end lost 9 bases, and 12 bases lay between the germline ends. There are 14 residues in the CDR3. The CDR3 reads CASSFSGRSSPLHF. For the CDR3, the DNA is TGTGCCAGCAGTTTTAGTGGTAGAAGTTCACCCCTCCACTTT.

The chain recombines TRBV19 with TRBJ1-1, with 8 bases identical to TRBD1. The germline gives CDR1 LNHDA, CDR2 SQIVND (reference sequence). This CDR3 contains 13 residues. Losses at the gene ends were 5 bases for V and 5 bases for J; bases not matched to a gene: 4. The DNA of the CDR3 is TGTGCCAGTAGTCCAGGGGGCCGAACTGAAGCTTTCTTT. This gives the protein CASSPGGRTEAFF.

This clone was seen only once. This sequence joins TRBV15 and TRBJ2-7, with D possibly being TRBD1 (5 bases). This CDR3 comprises 12 residues. CDR1 is LNHNV, CDR2 YYDKDF, per germline (reference sequence). V lost 0 bases and J 9 bases, leaving 9 bases between the germline ends. This chain's CDR3 is CATSRDVTGQYF. The DNA for the CDR3 is TGTGCCACCAGCAGAGATGTAACAGGGCAGTACTTC.

This chain connects TRBV21-1 to TRBJ1-4. TRBV21-1 is noted as a pseudogene. CDR3 length equals 17 residues. The CDR3 spells CASSKAVQRARNEKLFF. CDR3 in DNA: TGTGCCAGCAGCAAAGCCGTACAGAGGGCAAGGAATGAAAAACTGTTTTTT.

The J gene is TRBJ2-3, the V gene TRBV18; D gene uncertain. V was shortened by 4 bases and J by 0 bases, with 5 bases between the two germline ends. Germline loops: CDR1 KGHSH, CDR2 LQKENI. This CDR3 region has 13 residues. The CDR3 bases are TGTGCCAGCTCACTAGATAGCACAGATACGCAGTATTTT. Residues: CASSLDSTDTQYF.

DNA of the CDR3: TGTGCCAGCAGCCTCAGGGGGGTCGACGAGCAGTACTTC. Protein product: CASSLRGVDEQYF. J is TRBJ2-7 and V is TRBV14; the D gene is possibly TRBD1 (7 bases). The ends were cut back, 4 bases at V and 5 bases at J, with 12 bases in the middle. From germline, CDR1 is SGHDN and CDR2 FVKESK. The CDR3 extends over 13 amino acids. Drawing the rest from reference TRBV14 and TRBJ2-7, the complete variable domain is EAGVTQFPSHSVIEKGQTVTLRCDPISGHDNLYWYRRVMGKEIKFLLHFVKESKQDESGMPNNRFLAERTGGTYSTLKVQPAELEDSGVYFCASSLRGVDEQYFGPGTRLTVT.

The chain carries TRBV27 and TRBJ2-5, with 8 bases aligning to TRBD1. J was trimmed by 4 bases and V by 5 bases; bases with no gene match: 3. This CDR3 has 13 amino acids. The germline V gene has CDR1 MNHEY and CDR2 SMNVEV (reference sequence). The CDR3 protein is CASSGQGRETQYF. As DNA, the CDR3 is TGTGCCAGCAGTGGACAGGGTAGAGAGACCCAGTACTTC.